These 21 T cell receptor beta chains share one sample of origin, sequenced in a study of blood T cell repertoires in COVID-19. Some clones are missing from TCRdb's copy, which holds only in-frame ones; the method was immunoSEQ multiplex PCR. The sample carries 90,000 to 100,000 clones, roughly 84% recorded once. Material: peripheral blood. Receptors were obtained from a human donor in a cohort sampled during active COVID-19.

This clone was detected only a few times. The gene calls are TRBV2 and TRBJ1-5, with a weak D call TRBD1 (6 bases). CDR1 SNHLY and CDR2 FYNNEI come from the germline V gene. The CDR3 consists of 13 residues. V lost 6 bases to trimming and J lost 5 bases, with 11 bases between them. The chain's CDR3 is CASSVRGDQPQHF. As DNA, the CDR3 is TGTGCCAGCAGCGTCAGGGGCGATCAGCCCCAGCATTTT.

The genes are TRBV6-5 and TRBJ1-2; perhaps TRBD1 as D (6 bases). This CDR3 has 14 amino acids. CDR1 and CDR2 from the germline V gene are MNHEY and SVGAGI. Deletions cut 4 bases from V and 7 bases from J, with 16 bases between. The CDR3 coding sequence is TGTGCCAGCAGTTTGGGCACAGGGTATAGTGGCTACACCTTC. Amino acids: CASSLGTGYSGYTF.

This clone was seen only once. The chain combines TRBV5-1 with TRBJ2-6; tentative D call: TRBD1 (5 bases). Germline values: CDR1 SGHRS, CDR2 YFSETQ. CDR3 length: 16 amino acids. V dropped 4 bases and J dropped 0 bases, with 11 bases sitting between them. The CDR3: CASSIGHLSGANVLTF. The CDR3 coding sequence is TGCGCCAGCAGCATAGGACATCTCTCTGGGGCCAACGTCCTGACTTTC.

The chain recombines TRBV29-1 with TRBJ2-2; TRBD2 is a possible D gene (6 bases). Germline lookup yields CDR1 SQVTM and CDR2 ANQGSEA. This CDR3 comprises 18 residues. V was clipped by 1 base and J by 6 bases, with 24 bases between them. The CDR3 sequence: CSVEVRRGRGARSGELFF. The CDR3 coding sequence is TGCAGCGTTGAAGTCCGGAGGGGAAGAGGGGCCCGGTCCGGGGAGCTGTTTTTT.

CDR3 nucleotide sequence: TGTGCCAGCAGTTACTCGAGCGGGGACGGGAACTATGGCTACACCTTC. Translated: CASSYSSGDGNYGYTF. The rearrangement uses TRBV6-5 and TRBJ1-2, with a possible D match to TRBD1 (5 bases). This CDR3 spans 16 amino acids. Trimming cost V 0 bases and J 2 bases, with 13 bases left between them. Germline CDR1 is MNHEY and CDR2 is SVGAGI.

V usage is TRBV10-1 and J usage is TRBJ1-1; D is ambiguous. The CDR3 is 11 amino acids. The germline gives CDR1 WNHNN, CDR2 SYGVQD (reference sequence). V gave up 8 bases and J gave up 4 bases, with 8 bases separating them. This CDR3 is CASRAGTEAFF. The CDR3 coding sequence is TGCGCCAGCCGGGCGGGCACTGAAGCTTTCTTT.

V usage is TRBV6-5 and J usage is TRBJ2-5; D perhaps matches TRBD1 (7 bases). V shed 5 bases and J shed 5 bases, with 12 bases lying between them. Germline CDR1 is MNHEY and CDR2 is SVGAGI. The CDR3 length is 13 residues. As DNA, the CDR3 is TGTGCCAGCAGTAAGACAGGGAGGGAGACCCAGTACTTC. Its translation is CASSKTGRETQYF.

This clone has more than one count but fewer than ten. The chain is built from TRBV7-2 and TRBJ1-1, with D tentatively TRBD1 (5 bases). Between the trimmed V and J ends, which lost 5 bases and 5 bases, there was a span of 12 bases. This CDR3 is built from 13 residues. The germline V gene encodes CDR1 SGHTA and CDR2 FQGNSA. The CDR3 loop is CASSPRDGTEAFF. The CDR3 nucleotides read TGTGCCAGCAGCCCCAGGGATGGGACTGAAGCTTTCTTT.

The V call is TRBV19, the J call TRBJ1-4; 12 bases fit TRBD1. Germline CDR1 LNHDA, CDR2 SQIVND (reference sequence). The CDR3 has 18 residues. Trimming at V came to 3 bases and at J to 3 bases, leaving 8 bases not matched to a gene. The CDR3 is CASSMRGQGAAANEKLFF. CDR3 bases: TGTGCCAGTAGTATGAGGGGACAGGGGGCCGCGGCTAATGAAAAACTGTTTTTT.

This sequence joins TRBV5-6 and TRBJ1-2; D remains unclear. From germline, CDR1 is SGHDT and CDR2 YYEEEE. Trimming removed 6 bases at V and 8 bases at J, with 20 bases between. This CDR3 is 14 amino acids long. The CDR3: CASTPGGSLGGYTF. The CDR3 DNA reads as TGTGCCAGCACCCCCGGAGGGTCCCTAGGGGGCTACACCTTC.

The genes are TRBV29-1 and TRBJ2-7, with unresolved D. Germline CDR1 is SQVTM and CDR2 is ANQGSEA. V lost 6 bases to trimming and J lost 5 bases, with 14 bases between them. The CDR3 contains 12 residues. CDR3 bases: TGCAGCGTCACAAGTGCCACGCACGAGCAGTACTTC. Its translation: CSVTSATHEQYF.

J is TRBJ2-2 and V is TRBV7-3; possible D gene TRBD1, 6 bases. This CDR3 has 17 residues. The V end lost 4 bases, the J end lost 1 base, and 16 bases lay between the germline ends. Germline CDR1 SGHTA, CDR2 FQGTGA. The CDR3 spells CASSSSFGGVNTGELFF. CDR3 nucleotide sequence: TGTGCCAGCAGCTCCTCTTTTGGGGGCGTGAACACCGGGGAGCTGTTTTTT.

CDR3 protein: CASSQAGNYGYTF. CDR3 sequence (DNA): TGCGCCAGCAGCCAAGCAGGGAACTATGGCTACACCTTC. The chain recombines TRBV4-3 with TRBJ1-2, with D possibly matching TRBD1 (5 bases). The germline V gene has CDR1 LGHNA and CDR2 YSLEER. CDR3 length: 13 amino acids. V lost 1 base to trimming and J lost 2 bases, with 5 bases between them.

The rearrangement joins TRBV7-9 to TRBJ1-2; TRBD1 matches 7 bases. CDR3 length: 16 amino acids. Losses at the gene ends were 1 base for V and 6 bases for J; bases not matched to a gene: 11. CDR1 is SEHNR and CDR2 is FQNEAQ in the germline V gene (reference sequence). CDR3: CASSLEFAGGSNGYTF. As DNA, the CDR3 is TGTGCCAGCAGCTTAGAATTCGCAGGGGGGTCCAATGGCTACACCTTC.

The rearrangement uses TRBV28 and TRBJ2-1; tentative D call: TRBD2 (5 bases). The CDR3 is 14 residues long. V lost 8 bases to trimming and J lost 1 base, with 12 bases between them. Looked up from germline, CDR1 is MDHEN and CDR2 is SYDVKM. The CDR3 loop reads CASLGGPSYNEQFF. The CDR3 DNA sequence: TGTGCCAGCCTTGGAGGTCCATCCTACAATGAGCAGTTCTTC.

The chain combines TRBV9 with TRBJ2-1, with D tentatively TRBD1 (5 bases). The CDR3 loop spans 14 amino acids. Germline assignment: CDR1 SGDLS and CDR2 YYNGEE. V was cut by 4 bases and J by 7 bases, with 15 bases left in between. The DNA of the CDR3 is TGTGCCAGCAGCCCCCGTTTAGGGGTGAATGAGCAGTTCTTC. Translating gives CASSPRLGVNEQFF.

This CDR3 is CASSEGDYLKTDTQYF. The CDR3 nucleotides are TGTGCCAGCAGTGAAGGGGACTACTTGAAGACAGATACGCAGTATTTT. This sequence joins TRBV2 and TRBJ2-3; 7 bases are a match to TRBD2. Germline V gene lookup returns CDR1 SNHLY and CDR2 FYNNEI. The CDR3 spans 16 residues. Unmatched junction bases numbered 7, after V lost 1 base and J lost 3 bases.

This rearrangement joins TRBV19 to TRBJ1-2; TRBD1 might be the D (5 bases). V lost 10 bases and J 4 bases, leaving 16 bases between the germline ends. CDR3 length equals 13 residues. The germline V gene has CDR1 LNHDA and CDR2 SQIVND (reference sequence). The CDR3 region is CATPSGRGYGYTF. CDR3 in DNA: TGTGCCACCCCCTCTGGGAGGGGCTATGGCTACACCTTC.

Written as DNA, the CDR3 is TGCAGCGTGAGGGCTCCGGGGTCTAACTATGGCTACACCTTC. It specifies CSVRAPGSNYGYTF. The V and J genes are TRBV29-1 and TRBJ1-2, with D unresolved. Germline assignment: CDR1 SQVTM and CDR2 ANQGSEA. Trimming removed 6 bases from V and 0 bases from J, with 14 bases in between. This CDR3 region has 14 residues.

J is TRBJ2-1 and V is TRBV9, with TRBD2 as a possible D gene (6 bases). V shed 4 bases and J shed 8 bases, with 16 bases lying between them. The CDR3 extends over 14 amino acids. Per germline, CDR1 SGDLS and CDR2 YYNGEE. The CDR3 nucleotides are TGTGCCAGCAGCCCAGGGACTCCCGGGGATGAGCAGTTCTTC. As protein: CASSPGTPGDEQFF.

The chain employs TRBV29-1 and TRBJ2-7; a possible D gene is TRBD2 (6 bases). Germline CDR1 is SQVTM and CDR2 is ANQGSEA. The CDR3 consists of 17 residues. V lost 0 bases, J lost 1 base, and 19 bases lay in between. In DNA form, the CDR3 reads TGCAGCGTTGAAGATCTAACGGGTGGCGGGGCTTCCTACGAGCAGTACTTC. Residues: CSVEDLTGGGASYEQYF.